A single sample is the source of the 14 T cell receptor beta chains below, sequenced in a study of T cell responses to AZD1222 COVID-19 vaccine. Produced via immunoSEQ multiplex PCR; TCRdb's table is partial and in-frame only. The sample carries 100,000 to 150,000 clones, roughly nine tenths recorded once. The sequences come from peripheral blood, collected on day 0 of AZD1222 vaccination. These receptors all come from an adult in good health.

The chain couples TRBV5-4 to TRBJ2-5; the match to TRBD2 covers 9 bases. J was trimmed by 5 bases and V by 1 base; bases with no gene match: 6. This CDR3 spans 15 amino acids. Per the germline V gene, CDR1 is SGHNT and CDR2 is YYREEE (reference sequence). The CDR3 nucleotides are TGTGCCAGCAGCTTGACCAGCGGGAGGAGGGAGACCCAGTACTTC. Amino acid sequence: CASSLTSGRRETQYF.

The V call is TRBV7-8, the J call TRBJ2-7; tentatively, D is TRBD2 (7 bases). Per germline, CDR1 SGHVS and CDR2 FQNEAQ. The CDR3 consists of 18 residues. The V end was cut by 5 bases, the J end by 2 bases, with 25 bases between. The CDR3 loop is CASSRGGGGGTLPYEQYF. The CDR3 nucleotides are TGTGCCAGCAGCCGAGGAGGTGGCGGGGGCACCTTACCCTACGAGCAGTACTTC.

This chain connects TRBV28 to TRBJ1-1, with D uncertain. From germline, CDR1 is MDHEN and CDR2 SYDVKM. V lost 4 bases, J lost 11 bases, and 14 bases lay in between. The CDR3 contains 12 residues. CDR3 sequence: CASSSTKVMAFF. The DNA for the CDR3 is TGTGCCAGCAGTTCAACAAAAGTTATGGCTTTCTTT.

A few counts support this clone. The sample contains more than one DNA sequence encoding this CDR3. V usage is TRBV5-1 and J usage is TRBJ1-1, with TRBD1 matching over 9 bases. V lost 3 bases, J lost 1 base, and 1 base stayed unmatched. The CDR3 spans 14 residues. Germline values: CDR1 SGHRS, CDR2 YFSETQ. CDR3 sequence (DNA): TGCGCCAGCAGCTCGGGACAGGGGAACACTGAAGCTTTCTTT. This translates into CASSSGQGNTEAFF.

This chain joins TRBV9 and TRBJ1-2; D gene ambiguous. Germline V lookup: CDR1 SGDLS, CDR2 YYNGEE. Trimming stripped 4 bases from V and 0 bases from J, with 16 bases between. The CDR3 contains 16 residues. The CDR3 protein is CASSPYQAKTNYGYTF. DNA for the CDR3: TGTGCCAGCAGCCCGTACCAGGCAAAGACTAACTATGGCTACACCTTC.

J is TRBJ2-3 and V is TRBV11-2; TRBD2 matches 7 bases. This CDR3 spans 16 amino acids. The germline V gene encodes CDR1 SGHAT and CDR2 FQNNGV. V gave up 4 bases and J gave up 0 bases; unmatched junction bases: 7. The CDR3 bases are TGTGCCAGCAGCTCCTTAGCGGGTGCCAGCACAGATACGCAGTATTTT. It translates to CASSSLAGASTDTQYF.

The genes are TRBV19 and TRBJ1-3, with D hard to call. V lost 5 bases to trimming and J lost 7 bases, with 9 bases between them. The germline V gene has CDR1 LNHDA and CDR2 SQIVND (reference sequence). The CDR3 contains 12 residues. The CDR3 DNA sequence: TGTGCCAGTAGTTACGCTTTCAACACCATATATTTT. This codes for CASSYAFNTIYF.

The rearrangement uses TRBV18 and TRBJ2-7; D possibly corresponds to TRBD1 (5 bases). The CDR3 covers 13 residues. Germline V gives CDR1 KGHSH, CDR2 LQKENI. Trimming pared 6 bases from V and 6 bases from J, leaving 15 bases between. CDR3: CASSNDKGSEQYF. CDR3 coding DNA: TGTGCCAGCTCGAACGACAAGGGGTCCGAGCAGTACTTC.

This chain links TRBV11-2 with TRBJ2-2; possibly TRBD1 or TRBD2 for D (6 bases each). CDR1 is SGHAT, CDR2 FQNNGV, per germline. This CDR3 spans 15 amino acids. Trimming removed 5 bases from V and 3 bases from J, with 13 bases in between. This chain's CDR3 is CASSHPRGHTGELFF. The CDR3 bases are TGTGCCAGCAGCCACCCACGGGGGCACACCGGGGAGCTGTTTTTT.

V usage is TRBV4-1 and J usage is TRBJ2-2; a possible D gene is TRBD1 (5 bases). This CDR3 has 14 amino acids. Deletions cut 2 bases from V and 5 bases from J, with 9 bases between. From germline, CDR1 is MGHRA and CDR2 YSYEKL. CDR3 residues: CASSQFRETGELFF. CDR3 coding DNA: TGCGCCAGCAGCCAATTCAGGGAAACCGGGGAGCTGTTTTTT.

The V and J genes are TRBV6-5 and TRBJ2-7; tentative D call: TRBD2 (6 bases). Trimming removed 7 bases at V and 5 bases at J, with 18 bases between. CDR1 and CDR2 from the germline V gene are MNHEY and SVGAGI. CDR3 length equals 14 residues. In nucleotides, the CDR3 is TGTGCCAGCACCAAAAGGGGACTGATGGACGAGCAGTACTTC. Translating gives CASTKRGLMDEQYF.

The CDR3 here is CASSLASGRVETQYF. The CDR3 DNA is TGTGCCAGCAGCTTGGCCTCGGGCAGGGTGGAGACCCAGTACTTC. The gene calls are TRBV5-8 and TRBJ2-5; tentative D call: TRBD1 (5 bases). CDR3 length: 15 amino acids. V was shortened by 0 bases and J by 5 bases, with 14 bases between the two germline ends. Per the germline V gene, CDR1 is SGHTS and CDR2 is YDEGEE.

This chain links TRBV9 with TRBJ2-1, with D unresolved. The V end was cut by 4 bases, the J end by 0 bases, with 17 bases between. The germline gives CDR1 SGDLS, CDR2 YYNGEE. This CDR3 is 17 amino acids long. CDR3 sequence: CASSPLSLPSSYNEQFF. As DNA, the CDR3 is TGTGCCAGCAGCCCATTGAGTCTTCCGAGCTCCTACAATGAGCAGTTCTTC.

The chain uses TRBV2 and TRBJ1-5; 7 bases map to TRBD1. Trimming took 6 bases from V and 0 from J; bases not matched to a gene: 5. The CDR3 covers 15 residues. Germline V gene sequence: CDR1 SNHLY, CDR2 FYNNEI. The CDR3 spells CASREGQNSNQPQHF. CDR3 DNA: TGTGCCAGCAGAGAGGGACAGAATAGCAATCAGCCCCAGCATTTT.